These T cell receptor beta chains were read from a single sample in a study of cytomegalovirus exposure and HLA in healthy donors. Sequenced by immunoSEQ multiplex PCR; TCRdb stores in-frame clones only, minus some. The data show more than 80,000 clones, around 83% seen once. Material for sequencing was PBMCs. These receptors came from a female donor in good health and CMV-seropositive. Each CDR3 is given with its conserved first and last residue. D genes are given only for firm matches. Size tells how often a clone was seen (once, few, many) or the class of an expanded clone, and some rows leave it out.

cdr3_nt	cdr3_aa	clone_size	v_call	j_call	d_call	cdr3_length
TGTGCCAGCTCACCACCGCGACAGGTCCCAATCCAGTTCTTC	CASSPPRQVPIQFF	NA	TRBV18	TRBJ2-1	NA	14
TGTGCCAGCAGAGGACAGCACCCTCAAACCGGGGAGCTGTTTTTT	CASRGQHPQTGELFF	NA	TRBV7-2	TRBJ2-2	NA	15
TGTGCCAGCAGCTTAGCCCTACAGGGCTACGAGCAGTACTTC	CASSLALQGYEQYF	NA	TRBV7-2	TRBJ2-7	NA	14
TGTGCCAGCAGTGAGAAAAGACAAAACGAGCAGTACTTC	CASSEKRQNEQYF	NA	TRBV2	TRBJ2-7	NA	13
TGTGCCAGCAGCCTCGGGGGTTATGGCTACACCTTC	CASSLGGYGYTF	NA	TRBV7-3	TRBJ1-2	NA	12
TGTGCCGATAGGGGCAGTCGCCTGCGGGGCTACACCTTC	CADRGSRLRGYTF	few	TRBV2	TRBJ1-2	NA	13
TGTGCCAGCAGCTTAGAGGCTAGTATGCTGATAGACTACGAGCAGTACTTC	CASSLEASMLIDYEQYF	NA	TRBV7-2	TRBJ2-7	NA	17
TGTGCCAGCAGCGGAGACCCCCGGACTAGCGGGAATCGCGATGAGCAGTTCTTC	CASSGDPRTSGNRDEQFF	NA	TRBV9	TRBJ2-1	TRBD2	18
TGCGCCAGCAGCCAAGGTTCCGGCACCGGGGAGCTGTTTTTT	CASSQGSGTGELFF	NA	TRBV4-1	TRBJ2-2	NA	14
TGTGCCAGCAGTTACGGGAGGGCAAGCTACAATGAGCAGTTCTTC	CASSYGRASYNEQFF	once	TRBV6-5	TRBJ2-1	TRBD2	15
TGTGCCAGCAGTTTCTCGGGGGAGAACACTGAAGCTTTCTTT	CASSFSGENTEAFF	NA	TRBV27	TRBJ1-1	NA	14
TGTGCCAGCAGTGCGCGGACGGGAAACTATGGCTACACCTTC	CASSARTGNYGYTF	once	TRBV6-1	TRBJ1-2	NA	14
TGCGCCAGCAGCGGGAACCTCAGGGCAGATACGCAGTATTTT	CASSGNLRADTQYF	NA	TRBV5-1	TRBJ2-3	NA	14
TGTGCCAGCAGCTTCCCTAGCGGGGGGGCGACCGAGCAGTACTTC	CASSFPSGGATEQYF	NA	TRBV7-9	TRBJ2-7	TRBD2	15
TGTGCCAGCAGTTTTGGGGCAGGCTATGGCTACACCTTC	CASSFGAGYGYTF	few	TRBV27	TRBJ1-2	NA	13
TGTGCCAGCAGCCAGAGAGCGGTAGGCCTGCACTTAACCGGGGAGCTGTTTTTT	CASSQRAVGLHLTGELFF	NA	TRBV14	TRBJ2-2	NA	18
TGCGCCAGCAGCCAAGATAACGGCCTAGCCTTATACAATGAGCAGTTCTTC	CASSQDNGLALYNEQFF	NA	TRBV4-1	TRBJ2-1	NA	17
TGTGCCAGCAGCTTAGAATCGTGGGCCCCCTACGAGCAGTACTTC	CASSLESWAPYEQYF	NA	TRBV11-2	TRBJ2-7	NA	15
TGCAGCGTTGAGCCCCGGGGAGATGTTGATGGCTACACCTTC	CSVEPRGDVDGYTF	NA	TRBV29-1	TRBJ1-2	NA	14
TGCGCCGGCACCAGTGGAAGGCAGGTGAGCAATCAGCCCCAGCATTTT	CAGTSGRQVSNQPQHF	NA	TRBV5-1	TRBJ1-5	NA	16
TGTGCCAGCAGAAGGACAGGGGGCGGTCGTGGCTACACCTTC	CASRRTGGGRGYTF	NA	TRBV27	TRBJ1-2	TRBD1	14
TGTGCCAGCAGTGCCCACACCGAAGCCGGGACAGGGAGGCCCCAGCATTTT	CASSAHTEAGTGRPQHF	NA	TRBV6-1	TRBJ1-5	TRBD1	17
TGTGCCAGCAGTCTTAGAGTGGGGAGGGACATCATATATTTT	CASSLRVGRDIIYF	NA	TRBV9	TRBJ1-3	NA	14
TGTGCCAGCAGCTTAGCACTAGCTGGAGATACGCAGTATTTT	CASSLALAGDTQYF	NA	TRBV7-2	TRBJ2-3	NA	14
TGTGCCAGCAGCTCGGTCCAGAACACTGAAGCTTTCTTT	CASSSVQNTEAFF	NA	TRBV5-6	TRBJ1-1	NA	13
TGTGCCAGCACCATCGACAGGGTTCGGACTGAAGCTTTCTTT	CASTIDRVRTEAFF	NA	TRBV6-1	TRBJ1-1	TRBD1	14
TGTGCCAGCAGCCCGACGGGACAGGGCTTTTATGGCTACACCTTC	CASSPTGQGFYGYTF	NA	TRBV28	TRBJ1-2	TRBD1	15
TGTGCCAGCAGTGAACGGGACAGGCACCTACATTTT	CASSERDRHLHF	NA	TRBV28	TRBJ1-5	TRBD1	12
TGTGCCAGCAGCCCCGATGGTTCGCGTAATTCACCCCTCCACTTT	CASSPDGSRNSPLHF	NA	TRBV11-2	TRBJ1-6	NA	15
TGCGCCAGCAGCTTGGGTTTGCTAGCGGGGCTGACCGGGGAGCTGTTTTTT	CASSLGLLAGLTGELFF	NA	TRBV5-1	TRBJ2-2	TRBD2	17
TGTGCCAGCAGCTTAGGCACAGCAAATTCACCCCTCCACTTT	CASSLGTANSPLHF	NA	TRBV7-2	TRBJ1-6	NA	14
TGTGCAAGTCGCTTAGCGTGCAGTCAGCCCCAGCATTTT	CASRLACSQPQHF	once	TRBV12-2	TRBJ1-5	NA	13
TGTGCCAGCAGCTTAGGTAGTAATGAAAAACTGTTTTTT	CASSLGSNEKLFF	few	TRBV11-2	TRBJ1-4	NA	13
TGCGCCAGCAGCTTGCTGGGGACAGGGAACCCAAATGAGCAGTTCTTC	CASSLLGTGNPNEQFF	NA	TRBV5-1	TRBJ2-1	TRBD1	16
TGTGCCAGCAGCTACGGGCAGGGTGACTATGGCTACACCTTC	CASSYGQGDYGYTF	NA	TRBV7-9	TRBJ1-2	NA	14
TGTGCCAGCAGCTTCGGACTAGCGGGGGTAAAGGGGGAGCTGTTTTTT	CASSFGLAGVKGELFF	NA	TRBV11-3	TRBJ2-2	TRBD2	16
TGCAGCGTTGTACTAAGACAGCCGAACACTGAAGCTTTCTTT	CSVVLRQPNTEAFF	NA	TRBV29-1	TRBJ1-1	NA	14
TGTGCCAGCAGCACGACTACAGGGGCGCAAGCTAACTATGGCTACACCTTC	CASSTTTGAQANYGYTF	NA	TRBV7-8	TRBJ1-2	TRBD1	17
TGTGCCAGCAGTGACACACTGAACACTGAAGCTTTCTTT	CASSDTLNTEAFF	once	TRBV6-1	TRBJ1-1	NA	13
TGTGCCAGCAGTTTTACACCGGGACTGACTAACTATGGCTACACCTTC	CASSFTPGLTNYGYTF	NA	TRBV7-2	TRBJ1-2	NA	16
TGTGCCAGCAGTTATGGGGCCCCACCCTACGAGCAGTACTTC	CASSYGAPPYEQYF	few	TRBV6-5	TRBJ2-7	NA	14
TGCGCCAGCAGCTTGGGTTCGGGGATGAACACTGAAGCTTTCTTT	CASSLGSGMNTEAFF	few	TRBV5-1	TRBJ1-1	NA	15
TGCGCCAGCAGCCGGGCCGGGGGGGCCCCGAACACCGGGGAGCTGTTTTTT	CASSRAGGAPNTGELFF	NA	TRBV4-1	TRBJ2-2	TRBD2	17
TGTGCCAGCAGTCCGGACAGGGTTGGAAACACCATATATTTT	CASSPDRVGNTIYF	NA	TRBV6-5	TRBJ1-3	TRBD1	14
TGCAGCGTTGGGTGGGGGGGCCACGAGCAGTACTTC	CSVGWGGHEQYF	once	TRBV29-1	TRBJ2-7	NA	12
TGTGCCCGCAGTGAAATGTGGACAGGAACTAACTATGGCTACACCTTC	CARSEMWTGTNYGYTF	NA	TRBV6-1	TRBJ1-2	TRBD1	16
TGCGCCAGCGGGGGACTAGCGGCGAACACCGGGGAGCTGTTTTTT	CASGGLAANTGELFF	NA	TRBV10-2	TRBJ2-2	TRBD2	15
TGTGCCAGCAGTGAAGGGACAGGGGACGAGCAGTACTTC	CASSEGTGDEQYF	NA	TRBV2	TRBJ2-7	TRBD1	13
TGTGCCAGCAGCGCTACAGGGGGGGGCAATCAGCCCCAGCATTTT	CASSATGGGNQPQHF	NA	TRBV7-9	TRBJ1-5	TRBD1	15
TGCGCCAGCAGCTCTCGGGACAGGGGACACGAGCAGTACTTC	CASSSRDRGHEQYF	few	TRBV5-1	TRBJ2-7	TRBD1	14
TGTGCCAGCAGCTCACTAGCGGGAGGCGGCACAGATACGCAGTATTTT	CASSSLAGGGTDTQYF	NA	TRBV7-6	TRBJ2-3	TRBD2	16
TGCGCCAGCGCAACTAGCGGGAGCTCCTACGAGCAGTACTTC	CASATSGSSYEQYF	NA	TRBV5-1	TRBJ2-7	TRBD2	14
TGTGCCAGCAGACCGCTCAACAACTACGAGCAGTACTTC	CASRPLNNYEQYF	NA	TRBV27	TRBJ2-7	NA	13
TGTGCCATCCGGGCCTTCATATCGGGGACTGAAGCTTTCTTT	CAIRAFISGTEAFF	NA	TRBV7-9	TRBJ1-1	NA	14
TGCGCCAGCAGTCCTACGACAGGGGGCTTTGAAGCTTTCTTT	CASSPTTGGFEAFF	NA	TRBV5-1	TRBJ1-1	TRBD1	14
TGTGCCAGCAGTATCGGACAGTCTAACTATGGCTACACCTTC	CASSIGQSNYGYTF	NA	TRBV6-6	TRBJ1-2	NA	14
TGCGCCAGCAGCTTCGGCGGCGGGAGGCCGGGCACCGGGGAGCTGTTTTTT	CASSFGGGRPGTGELFF	NA	TRBV5-1	TRBJ2-2	TRBD2	17
TGCGCCAGCAGCCAAGACCCCTCACCGGGACAGCTAAGCTGTGGCTACACCTTC	CASSQDPSPGQLSCGYTF	NA	TRBV4-1	TRBJ1-2	TRBD1	18
TGTGCCAGCAGCTTGGGGGGAGCCGGGGCCAACGTCCTGACTTTC	CASSLGGAGANVLTF	NA	TRBV5-5	TRBJ2-6	NA	15